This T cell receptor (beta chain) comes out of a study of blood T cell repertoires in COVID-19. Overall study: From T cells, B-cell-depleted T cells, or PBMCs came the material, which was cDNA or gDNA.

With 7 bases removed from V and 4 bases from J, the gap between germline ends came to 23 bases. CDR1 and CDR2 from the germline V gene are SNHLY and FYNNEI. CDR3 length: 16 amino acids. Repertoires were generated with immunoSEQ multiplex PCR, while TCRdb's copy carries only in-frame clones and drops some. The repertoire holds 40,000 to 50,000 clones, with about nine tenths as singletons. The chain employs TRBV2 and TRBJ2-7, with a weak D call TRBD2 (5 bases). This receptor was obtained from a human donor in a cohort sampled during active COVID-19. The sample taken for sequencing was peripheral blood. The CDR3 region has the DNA TGTGCCAGCAACAGAAACGGGATTCTCGAGGGTTACGAGCAGTACTTC. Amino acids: CASNRNGILEGYEQYF.